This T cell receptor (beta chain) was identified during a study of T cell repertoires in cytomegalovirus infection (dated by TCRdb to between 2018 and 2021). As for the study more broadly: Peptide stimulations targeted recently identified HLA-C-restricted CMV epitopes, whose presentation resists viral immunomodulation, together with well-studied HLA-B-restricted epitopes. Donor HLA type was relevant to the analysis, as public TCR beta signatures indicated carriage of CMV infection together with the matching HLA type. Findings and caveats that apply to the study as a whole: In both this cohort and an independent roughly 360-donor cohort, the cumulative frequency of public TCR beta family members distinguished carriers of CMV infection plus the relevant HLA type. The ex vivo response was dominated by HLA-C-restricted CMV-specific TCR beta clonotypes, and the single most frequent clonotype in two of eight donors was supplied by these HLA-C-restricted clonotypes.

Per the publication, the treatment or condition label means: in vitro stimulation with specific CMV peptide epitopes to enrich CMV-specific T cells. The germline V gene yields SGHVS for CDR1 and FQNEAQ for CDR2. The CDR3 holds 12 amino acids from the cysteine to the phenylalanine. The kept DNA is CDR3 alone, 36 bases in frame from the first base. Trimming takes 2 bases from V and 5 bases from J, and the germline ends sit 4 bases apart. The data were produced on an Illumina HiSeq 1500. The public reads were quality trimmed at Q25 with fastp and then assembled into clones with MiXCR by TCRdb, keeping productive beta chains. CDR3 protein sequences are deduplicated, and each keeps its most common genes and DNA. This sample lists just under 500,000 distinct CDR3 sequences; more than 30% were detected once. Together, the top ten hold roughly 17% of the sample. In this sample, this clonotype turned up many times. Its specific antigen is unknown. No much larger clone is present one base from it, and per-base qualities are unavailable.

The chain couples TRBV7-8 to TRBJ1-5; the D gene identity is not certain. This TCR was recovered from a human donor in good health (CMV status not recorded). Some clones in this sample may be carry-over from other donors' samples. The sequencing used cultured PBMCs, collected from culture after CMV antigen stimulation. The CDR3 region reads CASSLNDQPQHF. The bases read TGTGCCAGCAGCTTAAACGATCAGCCCCAGCATTTT.